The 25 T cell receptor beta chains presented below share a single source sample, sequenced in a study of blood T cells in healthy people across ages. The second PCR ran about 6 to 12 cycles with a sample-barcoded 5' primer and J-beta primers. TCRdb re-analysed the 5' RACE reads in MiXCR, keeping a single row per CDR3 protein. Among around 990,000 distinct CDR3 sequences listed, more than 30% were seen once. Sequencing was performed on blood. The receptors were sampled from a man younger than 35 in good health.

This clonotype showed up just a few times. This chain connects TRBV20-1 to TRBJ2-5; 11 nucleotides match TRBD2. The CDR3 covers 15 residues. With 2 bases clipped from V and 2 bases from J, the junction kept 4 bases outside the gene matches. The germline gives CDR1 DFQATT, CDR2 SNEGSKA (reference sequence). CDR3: CSARTSGGLQETQYF. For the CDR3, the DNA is TGCAGTGCTAGAACTAGCGGGGGCCTACAAGAGACCCAGTACTTC.

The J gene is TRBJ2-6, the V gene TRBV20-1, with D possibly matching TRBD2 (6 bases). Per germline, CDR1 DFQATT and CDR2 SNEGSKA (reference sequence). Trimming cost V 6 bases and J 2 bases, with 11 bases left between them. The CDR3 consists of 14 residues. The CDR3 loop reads CSAILAAGANVLTF. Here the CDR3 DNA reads TGCAGTGCCATCTTAGCGGCTGGGGCCAACGTCCTGACTTTC.

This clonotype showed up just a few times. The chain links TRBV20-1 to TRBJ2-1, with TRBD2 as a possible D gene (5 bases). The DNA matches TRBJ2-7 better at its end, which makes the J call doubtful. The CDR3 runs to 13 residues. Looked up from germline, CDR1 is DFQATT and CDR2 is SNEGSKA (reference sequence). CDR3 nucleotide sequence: TGCAGTGCTAGTAATGGAGACTACAATGAGCAGTACTTC. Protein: CSASNGDYNEQYF.

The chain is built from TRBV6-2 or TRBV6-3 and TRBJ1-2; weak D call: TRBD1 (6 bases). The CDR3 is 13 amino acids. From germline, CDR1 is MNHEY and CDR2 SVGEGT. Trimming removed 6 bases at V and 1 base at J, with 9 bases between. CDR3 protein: CASRLDSNYGYTF. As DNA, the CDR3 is TGTGCCAGCAGGCTGGACAGTAACTATGGCTACACCTTC.

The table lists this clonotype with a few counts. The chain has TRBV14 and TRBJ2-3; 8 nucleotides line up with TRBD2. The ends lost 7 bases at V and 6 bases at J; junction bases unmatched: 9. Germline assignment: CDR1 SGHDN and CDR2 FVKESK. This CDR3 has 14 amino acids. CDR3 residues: CASTLGGDVDTQYF. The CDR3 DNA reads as TGTGCCAGCACCCTCGGGGGGGACGTGGATACGCAGTATTTT.

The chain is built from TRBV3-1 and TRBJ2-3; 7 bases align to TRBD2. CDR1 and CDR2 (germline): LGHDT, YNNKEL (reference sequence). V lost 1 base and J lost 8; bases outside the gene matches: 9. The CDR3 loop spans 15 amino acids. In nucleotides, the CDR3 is TGTGCCAGCAGCCAAGTGGGCGGGGGTGTAAGTACGCAGTATTTT. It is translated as CASSQVGGGVSTQYF.

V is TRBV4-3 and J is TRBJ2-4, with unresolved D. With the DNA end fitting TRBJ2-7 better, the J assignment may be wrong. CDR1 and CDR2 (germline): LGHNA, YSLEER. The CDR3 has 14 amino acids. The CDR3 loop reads CASSQDLYGTEQYF. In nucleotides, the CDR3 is TGCGCCAGCAGCCAAGATCTATATGGCACCGAGCAGTACTTC.

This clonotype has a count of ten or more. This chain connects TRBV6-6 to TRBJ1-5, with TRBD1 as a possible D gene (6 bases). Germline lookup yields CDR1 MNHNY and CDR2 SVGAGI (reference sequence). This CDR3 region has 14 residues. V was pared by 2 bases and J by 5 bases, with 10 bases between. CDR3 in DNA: TGTGCCAGCAGTTACGGGCAGGGGTATCAGCCCCAGCATTTT. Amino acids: CASSYGQGYQPQHF.

The CDR3 here is CASSVAGSSYNEQYF. The DNA of the CDR3 is TGTGCCAGCAGCGTAGCGGGGTCGTCGTACAATGAGCAGTACTTC. The rearrangement uses TRBV9 and TRBJ2-1; D might be TRBD2 (5 bases). The J call could be wrong; TRBJ2-7 is a better fit for the DNA end. The length of the CDR3 is 15 residues. CDR1 is SGDLS and CDR2 is YYNGEE in the germline V gene.

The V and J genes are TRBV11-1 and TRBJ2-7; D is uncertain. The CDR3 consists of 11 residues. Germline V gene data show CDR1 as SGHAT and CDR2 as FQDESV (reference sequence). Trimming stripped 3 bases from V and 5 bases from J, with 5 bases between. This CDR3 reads CASSLTHEQYF. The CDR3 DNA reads TGTGCCAGCAGCTTGACACACGAGCAGTACTTC.

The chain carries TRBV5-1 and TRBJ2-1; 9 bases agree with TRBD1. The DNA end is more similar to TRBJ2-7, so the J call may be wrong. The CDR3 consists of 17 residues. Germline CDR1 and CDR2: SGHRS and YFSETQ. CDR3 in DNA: TGCGCCAGCAGACCGAGCATTACAGGGGGCTCCTACAATGAGCAGTACTTC. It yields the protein CASRPSITGGSYNEQYF.

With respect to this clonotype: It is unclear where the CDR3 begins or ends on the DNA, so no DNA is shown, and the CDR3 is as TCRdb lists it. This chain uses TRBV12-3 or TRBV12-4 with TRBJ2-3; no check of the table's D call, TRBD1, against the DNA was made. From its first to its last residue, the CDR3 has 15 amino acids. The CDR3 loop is CASSSSKGSEDTQYF.

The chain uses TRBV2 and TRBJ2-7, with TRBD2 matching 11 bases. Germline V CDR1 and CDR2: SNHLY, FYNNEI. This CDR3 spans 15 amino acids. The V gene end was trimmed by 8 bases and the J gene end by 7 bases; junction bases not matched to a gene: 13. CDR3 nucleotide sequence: TGTGCCAGCGAACCCTCTAGCGGGGGGCTCGATGAGCAGTACTTC. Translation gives CASEPSSGGLDEQYF.

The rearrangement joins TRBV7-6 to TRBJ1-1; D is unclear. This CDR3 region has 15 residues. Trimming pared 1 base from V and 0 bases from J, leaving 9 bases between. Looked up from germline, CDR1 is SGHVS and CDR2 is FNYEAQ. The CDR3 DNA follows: TGTGCCAGCAGCTTAGGTGAGGGAATGAACACTGAAGCTTTCTTT. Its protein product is CASSLGEGMNTEAFF. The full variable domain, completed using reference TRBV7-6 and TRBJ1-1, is GAGVSQSPRYKVTKRGQDVALRCDPISGHVSLYWYRQALGQGPEFLTYFNYEAQQDKSGLPNDRFSAERPEGSISTLTIQRTEQRDSAMYRCASSLGEGMNTEAFFGQGTRLTVV.

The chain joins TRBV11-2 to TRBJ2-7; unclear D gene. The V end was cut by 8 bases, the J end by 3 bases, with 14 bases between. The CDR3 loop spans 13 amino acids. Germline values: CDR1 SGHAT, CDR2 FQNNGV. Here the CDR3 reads CASHNRGGYEQYF. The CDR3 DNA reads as TGTGCCAGCCATAACAGAGGCGGCTACGAGCAGTACTTC.

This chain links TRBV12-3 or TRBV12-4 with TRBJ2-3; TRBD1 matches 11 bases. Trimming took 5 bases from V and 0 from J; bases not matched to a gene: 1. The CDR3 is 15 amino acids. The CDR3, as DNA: TGTGCCAGCAGTGGACAGGGGGCGAGCACAGATACGCAGTATTTT. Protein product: CASSGQGASTDTQYF.

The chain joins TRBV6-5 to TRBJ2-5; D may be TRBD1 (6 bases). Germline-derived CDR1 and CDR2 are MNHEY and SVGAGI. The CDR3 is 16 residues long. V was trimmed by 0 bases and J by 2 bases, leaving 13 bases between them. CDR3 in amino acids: CASSYSAGALQETQYF. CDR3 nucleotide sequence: TGTGCCAGCAGTTACTCCGCAGGGGCGCTACAAGAGACCCAGTACTTC.

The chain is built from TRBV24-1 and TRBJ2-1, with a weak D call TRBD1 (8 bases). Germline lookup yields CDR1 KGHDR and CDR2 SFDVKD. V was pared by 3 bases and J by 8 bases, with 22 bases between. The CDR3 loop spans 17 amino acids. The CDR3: CATSDPTGEGGLDEQFF. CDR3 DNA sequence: TGTGCCACCAGTGATCCGACAGGGGAGGGGGGTCTAGATGAGCAGTTCTTC.

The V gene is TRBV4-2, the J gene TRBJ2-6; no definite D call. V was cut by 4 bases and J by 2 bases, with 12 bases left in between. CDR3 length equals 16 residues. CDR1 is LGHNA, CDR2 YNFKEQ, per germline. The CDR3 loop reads CASSPFAVAGANVLTF. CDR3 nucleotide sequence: TGTGCCAGCAGCCCCTTTGCGGTGGCTGGGGCCAACGTCCTGACTTTC.

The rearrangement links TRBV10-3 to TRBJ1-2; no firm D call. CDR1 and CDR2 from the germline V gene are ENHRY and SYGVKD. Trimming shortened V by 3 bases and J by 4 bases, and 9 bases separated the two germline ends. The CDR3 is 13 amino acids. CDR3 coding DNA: TGTGCCATCAGTGATGGCGGAGCCTATGGCTACACCTTC. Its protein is CAISDGGAYGYTF.

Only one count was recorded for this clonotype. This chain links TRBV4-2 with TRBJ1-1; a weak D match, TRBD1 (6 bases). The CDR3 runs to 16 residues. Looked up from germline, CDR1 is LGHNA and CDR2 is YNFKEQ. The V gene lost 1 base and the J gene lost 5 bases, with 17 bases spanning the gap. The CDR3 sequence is CASSQGNHREQTEAFF. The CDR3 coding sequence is TGTGCCAGCAGCCAAGGTAACCACAGGGAGCAGACTGAAGCTTTCTTT.

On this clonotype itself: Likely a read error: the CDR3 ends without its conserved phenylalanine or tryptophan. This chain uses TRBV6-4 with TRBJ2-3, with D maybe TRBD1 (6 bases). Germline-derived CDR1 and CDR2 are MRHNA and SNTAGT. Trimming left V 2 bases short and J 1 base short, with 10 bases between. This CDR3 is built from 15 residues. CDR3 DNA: TGTGCCAGCAGTGACGGTCCAGGGGGCACAGATACGCAGTATGTT. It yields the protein CASSDGPGGTDTQYV.

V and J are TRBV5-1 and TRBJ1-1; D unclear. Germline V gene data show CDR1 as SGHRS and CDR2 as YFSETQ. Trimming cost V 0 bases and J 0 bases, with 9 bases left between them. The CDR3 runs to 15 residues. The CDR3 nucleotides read TGCGCCAGCAGCTTGGCCTCAGACATGAACACTGAAGCTTTCTTT. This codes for CASSLASDMNTEAFF.

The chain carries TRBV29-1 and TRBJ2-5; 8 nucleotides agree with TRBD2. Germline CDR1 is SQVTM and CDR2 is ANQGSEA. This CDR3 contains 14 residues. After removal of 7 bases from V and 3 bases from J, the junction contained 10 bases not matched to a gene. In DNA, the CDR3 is TGCAGCGGGGTGAGCGGGGGCCTCGAAGAGACCCAGTACTTC. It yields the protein CSGVSGGLEETQYF.

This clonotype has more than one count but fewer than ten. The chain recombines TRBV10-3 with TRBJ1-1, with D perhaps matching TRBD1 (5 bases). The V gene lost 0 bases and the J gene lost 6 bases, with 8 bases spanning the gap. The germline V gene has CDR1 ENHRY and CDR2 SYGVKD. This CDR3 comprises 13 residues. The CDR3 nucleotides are TGTGCCATCAGTGAGTCGCGAGGGGCTGAAGCTTTCTTT. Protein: CAISESRGAEAFF.